This section outlines one T cell receptor beta chain sequence together with its context. The target antigen is unknown. An equimolar mix of two oligonucleotides served as the beta constant-region primer for TRBC1 and TRBC2. Four rounds of PCR amplified the ligated cDNA using nested alpha and beta constant-region primers plus SP2. TCRdb re-called the UMI-ligation and nested PCR reads through MiXCR, storing one row per CDR3 protein. Of over 110,000 distinct CDR3 sequences in the sample, around 21% were seen once. This sample is drawn from a study of naive and memory T cell subsets. Study conclusions and caveats: Especially in CD8 cells, naive repertoires contained a few larger clonotypes, possibly CD45RA-re-expressing memory cells.

In germline, CDR1 is DFQATT, CDR2 SNEGSKA (reference sequence). CDR3 length equals 17 residues. Trimming took off 0 bases at V and 0 bases at J, with 18 bases between the two ends. Source material: naive CD8+ T cells from blood. V is TRBV20-1 and J is TRBJ2-7; D is possibly TRBD1 or TRBD2 (5 bases each). The receptor was isolated from a human donor in good health. CDR3 loop: CSARESARDRLSYEQYF. Written as DNA, the CDR3 is TGCAGTGCTAGAGAGTCCGCCCGGGACCGACTCTCCTACGAGCAGTACTTC.